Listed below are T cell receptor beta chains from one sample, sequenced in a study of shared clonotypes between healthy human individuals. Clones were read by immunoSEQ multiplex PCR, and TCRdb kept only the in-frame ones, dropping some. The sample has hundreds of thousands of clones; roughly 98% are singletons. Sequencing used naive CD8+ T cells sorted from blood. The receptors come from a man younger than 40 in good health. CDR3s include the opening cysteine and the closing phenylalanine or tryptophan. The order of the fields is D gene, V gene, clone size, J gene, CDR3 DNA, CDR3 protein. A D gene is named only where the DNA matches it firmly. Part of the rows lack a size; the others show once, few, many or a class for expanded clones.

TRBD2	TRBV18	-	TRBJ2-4	TGTGCCAGCTCACCAAGACTAGCGGAAACCCTTGGCAAAAACATTCAGTACTTC	CASSPRLAETLGKNIQYF
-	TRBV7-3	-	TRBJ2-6	TGTGCCAGCAGCCCCCACCCCGGCTCTGGGGCCAACGTCCTGACTTTC	CASSPHPGSGANVLTF
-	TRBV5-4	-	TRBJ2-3	TGTGCCAGCACGGAACCTGGTGGCTCAGATACGCAGTATTTT	CASTEPGGSDTQYF
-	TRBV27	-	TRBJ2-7	TGTGCCAGCAGCGGTCCGGGGAGCCCATGGCAGTACTTC	CASSGPGSPWQYF
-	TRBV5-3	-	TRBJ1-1	TGTGCCAGAAGCTTGGACAGGCAAAATGGGAACACTGAAGCTTTCTTT	CARSLDRQNGNTEAFF
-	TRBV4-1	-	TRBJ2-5	TGCGCCAGCAGCCCCCAGGGACGGGAGACCCAGTACTTC	CASSPQGRETQYF
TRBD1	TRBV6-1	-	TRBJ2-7	TGTGCCAGCAGCTCAGGGGACAGGGACAACGAGCAGTACTTC	CASSSGDRDNEQYF
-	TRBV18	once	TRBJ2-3	TGTGCCAGCTCACTTACGGGGGTTTACACAGATACGCAGTATTTT	CASSLTGVYTDTQYF
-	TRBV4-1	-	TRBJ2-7	TGCGCCAGCAGCACAGAAGGGAGCTCCTACGAGCAGTACTTC	CASSTEGSSYEQYF
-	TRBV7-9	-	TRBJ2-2	TGTGCCAGCAGCTTACCAGGGGAGCTGTTTTTT	CASSLPGELFF
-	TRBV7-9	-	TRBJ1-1	TGTGCCAGCAGCTTAGGTGAAGAGTCCGGAGCTTTCTTT	CASSLGEESGAFF
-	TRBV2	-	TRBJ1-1	TGTGCCAGCAGTGAAAGGTCAAGGAACACTGAAGCTTTCTTT	CASSERSRNTEAFF
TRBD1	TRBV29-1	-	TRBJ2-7	TGCAGCGTTGAAGGGGCAGGGGGCTACGAGCAGTACTTC	CSVEGAGGYEQYF
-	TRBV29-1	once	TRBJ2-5	TGCAGCGTTGAAGATCAGGGGTCATGGGAGACCCAGTACTTC	CSVEDQGSWETQYF
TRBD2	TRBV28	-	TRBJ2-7	TGTGCCAGCAGTACGACTAGCGCCTCCTACGAGCAGTACTTC	CASSTTSASYEQYF
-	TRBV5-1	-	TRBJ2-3	TGCGCCAGCAGCTTCATTGAGGATACGCAGTATTTT	CASSFIEDTQYF
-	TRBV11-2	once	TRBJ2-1	TGTGCCAGCAGCTTAACAGGGCCTAATGAGCAGTTCTTC	CASSLTGPNEQFF
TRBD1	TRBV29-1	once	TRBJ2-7	TGCAGCGTTGAAGGGACAGGGGTACACTACGAGCAGTACTTC	CSVEGTGVHYEQYF
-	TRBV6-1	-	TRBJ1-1	TGTGCCAGCAGTGGGCCCAGAAGGGGTTTATACACTGAAGCTTTCTTT	CASSGPRRGLYTEAFF
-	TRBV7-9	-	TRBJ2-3	TGTGCCAGCAGCTCTCCTGGTCTAAGACAGTTCAGCACAGATACGCAGTATTTT	CASSSPGLRQFSTDTQYF
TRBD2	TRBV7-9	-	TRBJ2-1	TGTGCCAGCAGCCCCCATAGCGGGGTAGTGGAAAATGAGCAGTTCTTC	CASSPHSGVVENEQFF
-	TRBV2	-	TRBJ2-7	TGTGCCAGCAGTGAAGGTGGTACTAGATCCTACGAGCAGTACTTC	CASSEGGTRSYEQYF
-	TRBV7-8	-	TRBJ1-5	TGTGCCAGTTACCTCTCTGGGGGTCCTTATAGCAATCAGCCCCAGCATTTT	CASYLSGGPYSNQPQHF